This T cell receptor (beta chain) originates from a study of T cell repertoires in cytomegalovirus infection. Study overall: A matching HLA type, together with CMV infection, was signaled by public TCR beta signatures.

CDR1 is SEHNR and CDR2 is FQNEAQ in the germline V gene (reference sequence). The CDR3 has 11 amino acids. Trimming cost V 5 bases and J 14 bases, with 10 bases left between them. Ten or more counts support this clonotype. From the reads, TCRdb called clonotypes with MiXCR, one entry per CDR3 protein. The data show about 680,000 distinct CDR3 sequences, roughly a quarter seen once. Material: CD8+ T cells from PBMCs. This TCR came from a human donor in good health (CMV status not recorded). Some clones in this sample may be carry-over from other donors' samples. The V call is TRBV7-9, the J call TRBJ1-6; D is ambiguous. The CDR3 DNA is TGTGCCAGCAGCCCGACGGGCGCCCTCCACTTT. It codes for CASSPTGALHF.